This is a list of T cell receptor beta chains from one sample in a study of blood T cell repertoires in COVID-19. This table comes from immunoSEQ multiplex PCR, and its TCRdb copy is limited to in-frame clones, with some not included. The table includes about 210,000 clones, approximately 86% detected once. The source material was peripheral blood. These TCRs come from a man in his forties with acute or convalescent COVID-19. Both conserved end residues are trimmed from each CDR3. Not all rows give a size; the values are once, few, many and, for expanded clones, a class.

clone_size	v_call	cdr3_length	j_call	cdr3_aa
NA	TRBV28	13	TRBJ2-7	ASSVPGQGSHEQY
NA	TRBV2	16	TRBJ2-3	ASRSGLAGDISTDTQY
NA	TRBV19	12	TRBJ2-7	ASSIRQGSNEQY
NA	TRBV7-3	13	TRBJ2-6	ASPFGPRGANVLT
NA	TRBV7-2	12	TRBJ1-4	ASSLSVLNEKLF
NA	TRBV19	12	TRBJ1-2	ASSIQGVVYGYT
NA	TRBV19	15	TRBJ2-7	ASSLSPPGQGLAEQY
NA	TRBV5-4	12	TRBJ1-2	ASSSGGSSYGYT
NA	TRBV19	11	TRBJ2-7	ASSITSRGEQY
NA	TRBV28	14	TRBJ2-2	ASSSPTKTVTGELF
NA	TRBV29-1	11	TRBJ1-1	SVERQVNTEAF
NA	TRBV3-1/TRBV3-2	12	TRBJ1-1	ASSPRTVNTEAF
NA	TRBV9	14	TRBJ2-2	ASSAGLAGSTGELF
NA	TRBV10-1	12	TRBJ2-1	ASSEPGVLNEQF
NA	TRBV3-1/TRBV3-2	12	TRBJ2-5	ASSTQGYQETQY
NA	TRBV7-2	13	TRBJ1-2	ASSLDRGLYYGYT
NA	TRBV7-2	13	TRBJ2-5	ASSQNQGLQETQY
NA	TRBV6-5	13	TRBJ1-2	ASTRYQGAADGYT
NA	TRBV4-3	13	TRBJ1-2	ASSQGLTGGYGYT
NA	TRBV10-1	13	TRBJ1-1	ASSDGGATNTEAF
NA	TRBV28	12	TRBJ2-2	ASSLSPNTGELF
NA	TRBV6-5	13	TRBJ1-3	ASSPGREAGNTIY
few	TRBV5-8	17	TRBJ2-7	ASSLAYGLAGDPSYEQY
NA	TRBV30	12	TRBJ2-1	ACQPGGPYNEQF
NA	TRBV27	12	TRBJ2-5	ASSSRTGGETQY
NA	TRBV19	12	TRBJ2-6	ASSFPRGANVLT
NA	TRBV2	15	TRBJ1-6	ASIDGHLSSYNSPLH
NA	TRBV3-1/TRBV3-2	18	TRBJ2-5	ASSRRSGVRGTGDQETQY
once	TRBV21-1	14	TRBJ2-5	ASSKRERGAPETQY
NA	TRBV7-3	9	TRBJ1-3	ASPEGNTIY
NA	TRBV18	13	TRBJ1-2	ASSRPGVDHYGYT
NA	TRBV6-5	12	TRBJ1-2	ASSKRGASYGYT
once	TRBV7-2	14	TRBJ1-6	ASSLIWGQGDSPLH
once	TRBV6-2/TRBV6-3	12	TRBJ2-2	ASSYVTSTGELF
NA	TRBV9	15	TRBJ2-1	ASSEGGGTIELNEQF
NA	TRBV7-9	11	TRBJ2-7	ASESGNTYEQY
NA	TRBV18	12	TRBJ2-3	ASSPPSHTDTQY
few	TRBV5-1	13	TRBJ2-3	ASSSQSGGRDTQY
NA	TRBV5-1	13	TRBJ1-5	ASSLDGQGNQPQH
NA	TRBV11-3	14	TRBJ2-5	ASSSRSPGLQETQY
NA	TRBV7-2	11	TRBJ2-1	ASSLGPNNEQF
few	TRBV28	11	TRBJ1-1	ASSPQDRVKAF
NA	TRBV28	13	TRBJ1-2	ASTRGGTANYGYT
NA	TRBV5-1	12	TRBJ2-7	ASSNGPGIHEQY
NA	TRBV7-6	12	TRBJ2-2	ASSLGTSTGELF
NA	TRBV18	15	TRBJ2-1	ASSPGLIAGGPGEQF
NA	TRBV24-1	11	TRBJ1-4	ATSEGQGEKLF
NA	TRBV5-1	15	TRBJ1-6	ASSFFGGPRPNSPLH
NA	TRBV4-1	16	TRBJ1-5	ASSQDMEGSYSNQPQH
NA	TRBV5-4	12	TRBJ1-1	ASSWTGGNTEAF
NA	TRBV24-1	14	TRBJ2-2	ATSDPGQGHTGELF